A selection of T cell receptor beta chains follows, all from one sample in a study of blood T cell repertoires in COVID-19. Using immunoSEQ multiplex PCR, the repertoire was profiled, and TCRdb retains in-frame clones only, with some absent. The repertoire holds some 150,000 clones, with roughly nine tenths as singletons. Sequencing was done on a sample of peripheral blood. All receptors derive from a woman in her seventies with acute or convalescent COVID-19. Both conserved end residues are part of each CDR3. A D gene is named only where the DNA matches it firmly. Size is stated for part of the rows, as once, few or many counts, or as a class when the clone is expanded.

len: 16; d_gene: TRBD2; v_gene: TRBV9; abundance: -; j_gene: TRBJ2-3; CDR3nt: TGTGCCAGCAGCCCCTCGGAGCGGGGCCGCACAGATACGCAGTATTTT; CDR3aa: CASSPSERGRTDTQYF
len: 13; d_gene: -; v_gene: TRBV7-2; abundance: -; j_gene: TRBJ2-2; CDR3nt: TGTGCCAGCAGCGAGAGTAGATATGGGGAGCTGTTTTTT; CDR3aa: CASSESRYGELFF
len: 15; d_gene: TRBD1; v_gene: TRBV5-6; abundance: -; j_gene: TRBJ2-2; CDR3nt: TGTGCCAGCAGCTTGAGGGGGCTCAGGACCGGGGAGCTGTTTTTT; CDR3aa: CASSLRGLRTGELFF
len: 14; d_gene: -; v_gene: TRBV6-5; abundance: -; j_gene: TRBJ1-6; CDR3nt: TGTGCCAGCAGTTACCAGGGGCAGGGTTCACCCCTCCACTTT; CDR3aa: CASSYQGQGSPLHF
len: 15; d_gene: -; v_gene: TRBV2; abundance: -; j_gene: TRBJ1-2; CDR3nt: TGTGCCAGCAGTGAACACAGAACTTCGTCCTATGGCTACACCTTC; CDR3aa: CASSEHRTSSYGYTF
len: 15; d_gene: -; v_gene: TRBV6-6; abundance: once; j_gene: TRBJ1-1; CDR3nt: TGTGCCAGCAGACGGGGATTTTGGGAGAACACTGAAGCTTTCTTT; CDR3aa: CASRRGFWENTEAFF
len: 17; d_gene: TRBD1; v_gene: TRBV27; abundance: many; j_gene: TRBJ1-6; CDR3nt: TGTGCCAGCAGTTTATCCTTACGGACAGGGAATAATTCACCCCTCCACTTT; CDR3aa: CASSLSLRTGNNSPLHF
len: 16; d_gene: TRBD1; v_gene: TRBV9; abundance: -; j_gene: TRBJ1-4; CDR3nt: TGTGCCAGCAGCGTAGACGGGACAGCTTTTAATGAAAAACTGTTTTTT; CDR3aa: CASSVDGTAFNEKLFF
len: 15; d_gene: TRBD1; v_gene: TRBV7-2; abundance: -; j_gene: TRBJ2-1; CDR3nt: TGTGCCAGCAGCTCTCCCGGGACAGCACTCAATGAGCAGTTCTTC; CDR3aa: CASSSPGTALNEQFF
len: 14; d_gene: -; v_gene: TRBV6-5; abundance: once; j_gene: TRBJ1-1; CDR3nt: TGTGCCAGCAGAACCGAGACAGTGAGCACTGAAGCTTTCTTT; CDR3aa: CASRTETVSTEAFF
len: 14; d_gene: TRBD1; v_gene: TRBV5-4; abundance: -; j_gene: TRBJ2-4; CDR3nt: TGTGCCAGCAGCGTACAGGGGTCCTCGACCATTCAGTACTTC; CDR3aa: CASSVQGSSTIQYF
len: 15; d_gene: -; v_gene: TRBV27; abundance: -; j_gene: TRBJ1-5; CDR3nt: TGTGCCAGCAGTTTATCGAGGAATAGCAATCAGCCCCAGCATTTT; CDR3aa: CASSLSRNSNQPQHF
len: 15; d_gene: TRBD1; v_gene: TRBV6-6; abundance: -; j_gene: TRBJ1-5; CDR3nt: TGTGCCAGCAGTGCCGGGACAGGGAGCAATCAGCCCCAGCATTTT; CDR3aa: CASSAGTGSNQPQHF
len: 14; d_gene: -; v_gene: TRBV5-1; abundance: -; j_gene: TRBJ1-4; CDR3nt: TGCGCCAGCAGCTCAGGACAGTTTAATGAAAAACTGTTTTTT; CDR3aa: CASSSGQFNEKLFF
len: 15; d_gene: -; v_gene: TRBV2; abundance: -; j_gene: TRBJ2-6; CDR3nt: TGTGCCAGCAGAAAGGAGCTCTCTGGGGCCAACGTCCTGACTTTC; CDR3aa: CASRKELSGANVLTF
len: 13; d_gene: -; v_gene: TRBV12-3/TRBV12-4; abundance: -; j_gene: TRBJ1-1; CDR3nt: TGTGCCAGCAGTTTCCAGGGCGGCACTGAAGCTTTCTTT; CDR3aa: CASSFQGGTEAFF
len: 12; d_gene: -; v_gene: TRBV9; abundance: -; j_gene: TRBJ1-1; CDR3nt: TGTGCCAGCAGCGCACAGGACGGAGGGGCTTTCTTT; CDR3aa: CASSAQDGGAFF
len: 16; d_gene: -; v_gene: TRBV5-1; abundance: -; j_gene: TRBJ1-5; CDR3nt: TGCGCCAGCAGCTTGTATGGGGGGATTAGCAATCAGCCCCAGCATTTT; CDR3aa: CASSLYGGISNQPQHF
len: 15; d_gene: TRBD1; v_gene: TRBV6-5; abundance: -; j_gene: TRBJ1-1; CDR3nt: TGTGCCAGCAGTTACCAGGGACAGGCTCAGAGTAGAGCTTTCTTT; CDR3aa: CASSYQGQAQSRAFF
len: 15; d_gene: -; v_gene: TRBV5-1; abundance: few; j_gene: TRBJ2-1; CDR3nt: TGCGCCAGCAGCAGAGGATCTGGGGAGAGCGATGAGCAGTTCTTC; CDR3aa: CASSRGSGESDEQFF
len: 13; d_gene: TRBD1; v_gene: TRBV5-1; abundance: -; j_gene: TRBJ1-1; CDR3nt: TGCGCCAGCAGCGCGGACAGGGGAACTGAAGCTTTCTTT; CDR3aa: CASSADRGTEAFF
len: 15; d_gene: TRBD2; v_gene: TRBV28; abundance: -; j_gene: TRBJ2-3; CDR3nt: TGTGCCAGCAGTTTGGCAAGCGGGGGGGCAGATACGCAGTATTTT; CDR3aa: CASSLASGGADTQYF
len: 14; d_gene: -; v_gene: TRBV4-2; abundance: few; j_gene: TRBJ1-6; CDR3nt: TGTGCCAGCAGCCAAGTAGGCCTTTCGGGACCCCTCCACTTT; CDR3aa: CASSQVGLSGPLHF
len: 17; d_gene: TRBD2; v_gene: TRBV4-1; abundance: -; j_gene: TRBJ2-3; CDR3nt: TGCGCCAGCAGCCAAGAGGCAGCGGGGAGGGTCACAGATACGCAGTATTTT; CDR3aa: CASSQEAAGRVTDTQYF